Following are 10 T cell receptor beta chains from one sample sequenced in a study of STAT3 mutations in large granular lymphocyte leukemia. Study-wide findings and caveats: At least one immunodominant TCR beta clonotype appeared in every T-cell large granular lymphocyte leukemia patient.

Profiling relied on immunoSEQ multiplex PCR, and the TCRdb table lists in-frame clones only, not all of them. The table lists roughly 31,000 clones, 65% to 80% of them singletons. Their target antigens are unknown. Specimen: peripheral blood mononuclear cells. Receptors originate from a woman aged 45-65 years with T-cell large granular lymphocyte leukemia. Some clones in this sample may be carry-over from other donors' samples.

The V and J genes are TRBV10-3 and TRBJ2-1, with D possibly being TRBD1 (6 bases). Germline V CDR1 and CDR2: ENHRY, SYGVKD. The CDR3 contains 16 residues. With 0 bases removed from V and 2 bases from J, the gap between germline ends came to 11 bases. CDR3 nucleotides: TGTGCCATCAGTGAGTCACAGGGTGGGCCCTACAATGAGCAGTTCTTC. Translation: CAISESQGGPYNEQFF.

This chain connects TRBV18 to TRBJ2-3, with 7 positions matching TRBD2. CDR1 is KGHSH and CDR2 is LQKENI in the germline V gene. The CDR3 consists of 18 residues. Unmatched junction bases numbered 14, after V lost 2 bases and J lost 3 bases. As DNA, the CDR3 is TGTGCCAGCTCACCAAGGGTAGCGGGCCCCGTGGGAACAGATACGCAGTATTTT. Residues: CASSPRVAGPVGTDTQYF. Variable domain in full (rest from reference TRBV18 and TRBJ2-3): NAGVMQNPRHLVRRRGQEARLRCSPMKGHSHVYWYRQLPEEGLKFMVYLQKENIIDESGMPKERFSAEFPKEGPSILRIQQVVRGDSAAYFCASSPRVAGPVGTDTQYFGPGTRLTVL.

This clone was counted a single time. This chain links TRBV18 with TRBJ2-3; 8 bases align to TRBD1. Germline CDR1 is KGHSH and CDR2 is LQKENI. The V and J ends lost 2 bases and 1 base, in that order; junction bases with no gene match: 5. The CDR3 is 16 residues long. This CDR3 is CASSPRRQGRTDTQYF. CDR3 coding DNA: TGTGCCAGCTCACCAAGGAGACAGGGGCGCACAGATACGCAGTATTTT.

This chain uses TRBV13 with TRBJ1-6, with TRBD1 identical over 8 bases. The CDR3 contains 15 residues. V dropped 5 bases and J dropped 9; count of bases not matched to a gene: 9. Per the germline V gene, CDR1 is PRHDT and CDR2 is FYEKMQ (reference sequence). The CDR3 bases are TGTGCCAGCAGCCAGGGACAGGTGATTGGTTCACCCCTCCACTTT. Amino acids: CASSQGQVIGSPLHF.

The V gene is TRBV2, the J gene TRBJ1-5; D may be TRBD1 (6 bases). Germline V gives CDR1 SNHLY, CDR2 FYNNEI. V lost 4 bases and J lost 0, with 10 bases in between. This CDR3 has 15 residues. CDR3 region: CASSGTGNSNQPQHF. The CDR3 DNA sequence: TGTGCCAGCAGTGGAACAGGGAATAGCAATCAGCCCCAGCATTTT. The variable domain in full, completed from reference TRBV2 and TRBJ1-5, reads EPEVTQTPSHQVTQMGQEVILRCVPISNHLYFYWYRQILGQKVEFLVSFYNNEISEKSEIFDDQFSVERPDGSNFTLKIRSTKLEDSAMYFCASSGTGNSNQPQHFGDGTRLSIL.

V and J are TRBV5-1 and TRBJ2-7; 9 bases are shared with TRBD2. CDR3 size: 17 residues. Germline CDR1 is SGHRS and CDR2 is YFSETQ. V lost 0 bases to trimming and J lost 3 bases; unmatched junction nucleotides: 10. The CDR3 nucleotides read TGCGCCAGCAGCTTGGCCGCGGGACTAGCCAACTTCTACGAGCAGTACTTC. This codes for CASSLAAGLANFYEQYF.

This chain joins TRBV18 and TRBJ2-7, with D perhaps matching TRBD2 (5 bases). This CDR3 is built from 16 residues. The ends were cut back, 2 bases at V and 0 bases at J, with 14 bases in the middle. CDR1 is KGHSH, CDR2 LQKENI, per germline. The CDR3 is CASSPYSQRSSYEQYF. CDR3 nucleotides: TGTGCCAGCTCACCATATTCGCAGCGGAGCTCCTACGAGCAGTACTTC.

This sequence joins TRBV10-2 and TRBJ2-7; D gene ambiguous. Germline CDR1 reads WSHSY; CDR2 reads SAAADI. V lost 6 bases to trimming and J lost 6 bases, with 12 bases between them. The CDR3 is 12 amino acids. CDR3 residues: CASSLTASEQYF. Written as DNA, the CDR3 is TGCGCCAGCAGCTTAACAGCAAGCGAGCAGTACTTC.

The V gene is TRBV5-6, the J gene TRBJ1-2; D perhaps matches TRBD1 (5 bases). The CDR3 extends over 14 amino acids. CDR1 is SGHDT, CDR2 YYEEEE, per germline. The ends were cut back, 6 bases at V and 4 bases at J, with 16 bases in the middle. CDR3 region: CASILGALGYGYTF. For the CDR3, the DNA is TGTGCCAGCATCCTAGGGGCTCTTGGCTATGGCTACACCTTC.

The V and J genes are TRBV30 and TRBJ1-1, with a possible D match to TRBD1 (6 bases). Trimming cost V 0 bases and J 1 base, with 12 bases left between them. The V gene's germline CDR1 is GTSNPN and CDR2 SVGIG (reference sequence). The CDR3 has 15 residues. The CDR3 sequence: CAWSVPGGPNTEAFF. CDR3 sequence (DNA): TGTGCCTGGAGTGTACCGGGGGGCCCGAACACTGAAGCTTTCTTT.